This section outlines one TCR beta chain sequence together with its context. CDR3 length equals 13 residues. Trimming took off 5 bases at V and 1 base at J, with 8 bases between the two ends. CDR1 is SNHLY, CDR2 FYNNEI, per germline. The record originates from a study of blood T cell repertoires in COVID-19. Assay: immunoSEQ multiplex PCR; the TCRdb copy retains only in-frame clones and omits some. The sample holds 150,000 or so clones; approximately 87% are singletons and the top ten take roughly 4%. The origin of this receptor is a woman in her seventies with acute or convalescent COVID-19. Sequencing input: peripheral blood. The chain recombines TRBV2 with TRBJ1-1; TRBD1 might be the D (5 bases). CDR3 DNA sequence: TGTGCCAGCAGTTTAACAGGGAACACTGAAGCTTTCTTT. The encoded protein is CASSLTGNTEAFF.